This TCR beta chain comes out of a study of blood T cell repertoires in COVID-19. TCRdb's copy holds only in-frame clones and misses some; the assay was immunoSEQ multiplex PCR. The top ten hold 9.7% of the sample, which has some 220,000 clones, 84% seen once. Input material: peripheral blood. The receptor's source is a man between 45 and 60 years old with active or convalescent COVID-19.

The CDR3 region is CASSPLQGYLTDTQYF. CDR3 DNA: TGTGCCAGTAGTCCTCTACAGGGTTATCTTACAGATACGCAGTATTTT. This sequence joins TRBV19 and TRBJ2-3, with TRBD1 as a possible D gene (6 bases). The V end was cut by 5 bases, the J end by 3 bases, with 18 bases between. This CDR3 comprises 16 residues. The germline gives CDR1 LNHDA, CDR2 SQIVND (reference sequence).